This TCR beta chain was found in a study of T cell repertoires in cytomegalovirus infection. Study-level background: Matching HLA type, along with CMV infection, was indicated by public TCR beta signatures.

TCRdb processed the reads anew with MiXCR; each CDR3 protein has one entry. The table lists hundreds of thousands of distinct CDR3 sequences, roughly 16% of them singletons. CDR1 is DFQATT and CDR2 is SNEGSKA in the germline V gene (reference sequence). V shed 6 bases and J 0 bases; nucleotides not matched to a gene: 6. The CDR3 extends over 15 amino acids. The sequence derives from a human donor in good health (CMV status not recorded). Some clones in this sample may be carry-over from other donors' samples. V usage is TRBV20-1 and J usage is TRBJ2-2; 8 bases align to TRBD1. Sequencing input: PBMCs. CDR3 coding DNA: TGCAGTGCGCGGGACAGGTTATCGAACACCGGGGAGCTGTTTTTT. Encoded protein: CSARDRLSNTGELFF.